This TCR beta chain was identified in a study of blood T cell repertoires in COVID-19. Overall study: Samples representing acute and convalescent COVID-19 were sourced from the United States, Italy and Spain. The cDNA or gDNA used as material had been derived from T cells, B-cell-depleted T cells, or PBMCs.

In its sample, this clone was seen a few times. Germline CDR1 and CDR2: GTSNPN and SVGIG (reference sequence). J was trimmed by 7 bases and V by 3 bases; bases with no gene match: 7. The CDR3 totals 13 residues. In the original workflow: For nucleated cells, counts were estimated from reference gene primer amplification. Sequencing was performed with immunoSEQ multiplex PCR; in TCRdb, only in-frame clones are kept and a portion is missing. Clone size and V and J calls were adopted from that table, with D and trimming inferred from the DNA. The sample lists about 230,000 clones; 75% to 90% were seen once.

The gene calls are TRBV30 and TRBJ1-2; TRBD1 matches 8 bases. The sequence was obtained from a woman between 65 and 79 years old with active or convalescent COVID-19. Material: peripheral blood. The CDR3 spells CAWRWTGRGGYTF. CDR3 nucleotides: TGTGCCTGGAGGTGGACAGGGCGGGGTGGCTACACCTTC.